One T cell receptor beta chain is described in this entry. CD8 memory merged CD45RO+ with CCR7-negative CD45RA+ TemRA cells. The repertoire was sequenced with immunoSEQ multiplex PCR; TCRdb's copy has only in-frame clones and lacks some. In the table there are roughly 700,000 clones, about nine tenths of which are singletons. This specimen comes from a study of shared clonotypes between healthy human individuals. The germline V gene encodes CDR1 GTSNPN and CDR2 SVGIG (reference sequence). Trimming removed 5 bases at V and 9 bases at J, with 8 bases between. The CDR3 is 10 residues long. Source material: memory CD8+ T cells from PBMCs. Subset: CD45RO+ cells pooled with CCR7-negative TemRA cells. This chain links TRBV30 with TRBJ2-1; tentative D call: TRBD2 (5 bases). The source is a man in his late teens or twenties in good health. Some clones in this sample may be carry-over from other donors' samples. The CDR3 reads CAWSGGEQFF. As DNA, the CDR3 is TGTGCCTGGTCTGGAGGTGAGCAGTTCTTC.